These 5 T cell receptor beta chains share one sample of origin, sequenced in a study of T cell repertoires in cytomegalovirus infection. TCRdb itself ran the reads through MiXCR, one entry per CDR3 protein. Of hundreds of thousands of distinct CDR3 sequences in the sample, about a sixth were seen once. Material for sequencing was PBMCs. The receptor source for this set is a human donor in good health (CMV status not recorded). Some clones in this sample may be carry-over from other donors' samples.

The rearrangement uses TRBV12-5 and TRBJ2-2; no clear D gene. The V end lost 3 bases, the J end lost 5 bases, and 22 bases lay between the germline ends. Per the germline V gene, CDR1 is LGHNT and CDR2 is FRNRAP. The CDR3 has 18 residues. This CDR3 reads CASGFRWNSRDATGELFF. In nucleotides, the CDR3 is TGTGCTAGTGGTTTTCGTTGGAACAGCCGAGATGCTACCGGGGAGCTGTTTTTT.

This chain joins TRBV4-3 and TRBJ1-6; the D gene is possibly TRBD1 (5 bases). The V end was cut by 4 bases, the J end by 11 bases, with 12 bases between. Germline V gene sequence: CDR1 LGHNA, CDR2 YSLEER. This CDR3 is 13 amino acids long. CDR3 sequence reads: CASSRQSDTPLHF. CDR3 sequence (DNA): TGCGCCAGCAGCCGACAGTCTGATACACCCCTCCACTTT.

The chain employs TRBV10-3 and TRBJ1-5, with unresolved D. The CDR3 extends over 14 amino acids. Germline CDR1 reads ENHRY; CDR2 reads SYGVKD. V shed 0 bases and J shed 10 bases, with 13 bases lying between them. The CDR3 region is CAISESVVGIPQHF. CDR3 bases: TGTGCCATCAGTGAGTCTGTGGTGGGGATCCCCCAGCATTTT.

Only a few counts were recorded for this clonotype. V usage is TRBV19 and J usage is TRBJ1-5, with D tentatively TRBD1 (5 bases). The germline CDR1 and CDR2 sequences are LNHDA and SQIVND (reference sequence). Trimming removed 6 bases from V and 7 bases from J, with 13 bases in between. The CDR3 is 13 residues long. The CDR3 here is CASSGTPGQPQHF. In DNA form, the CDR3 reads TGTGCCAGTAGCGGGACGCCGGGGCAGCCCCAGCATTTT.

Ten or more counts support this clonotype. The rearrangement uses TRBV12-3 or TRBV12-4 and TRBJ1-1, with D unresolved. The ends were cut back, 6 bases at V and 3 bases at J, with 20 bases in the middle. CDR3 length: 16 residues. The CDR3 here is CASSSGRAGGDTEAFF. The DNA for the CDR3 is TGTGCCAGCAGCTCGGGGAGGGCGGGTGGAGACACTGAAGCTTTCTTT.